These 27 T cell receptor beta chains came from one sample sequenced in a study of cytomegalovirus exposure and HLA in healthy donors. Vbeta (60) and Jbeta (13) primers were used in the PCR. The repertoire was sequenced with immunoSEQ multiplex PCR; TCRdb's copy has only in-frame clones and lacks some. The profile covers 60,000 to 80,000 clones, with 70% to 75% appearing a single time and around 5% taken by the ten largest. The specimen sequenced was PBMCs. These receptors were collected from a woman in her 30s in good health and CMV-seronegative.

This chain connects TRBV18 to TRBJ2-1; D call uncertain. V dropped 1 base and J dropped 5 bases, with 6 bases sitting between them. This CDR3 spans 13 amino acids. CDR1 and CDR2 from the germline V gene are KGHSH and LQKENI. The CDR3 nucleotides are TGTGCCAGCTCACCACAACGGGACAATGAGCAGTTCTTC. Translated: CASSPQRDNEQFF.

V usage is TRBV7-8 and J usage is TRBJ2-5; 9 bases align to TRBD2. Germline V gene lookup returns CDR1 SGHVS and CDR2 FQNEAQ. The CDR3 length is 16 residues. Trimming removed 0 bases from V and 1 base from J; junction bases left unmatched: 3. CDR3 bases: TGTGCCAGCAGCTTAGCGGCGGGAGGGCCCCAAGAGACCCAGTACTTC. It codes for CASSLAAGGPQETQYF.

The chain employs TRBV5-1 and TRBJ2-2; TRBD2 agrees at 9 bases. Germline-derived CDR1 and CDR2 are SGHRS and YFSETQ. The CDR3 loop spans 15 amino acids. Trimming removed 4 bases from V and 5 bases from J; junction bases left unmatched: 6. In nucleotides, the CDR3 is TGCGCCAGCAGCCCTAGCGGGACTGGGACCGGGGAGCTGTTTTTT. Translated: CASSPSGTGTGELFF.

In this sample, this clone turned up a few times. The V gene is TRBV7-9, the J gene TRBJ2-1; D remains ambiguous. This CDR3 is 17 amino acids long. V gave up 6 bases and J gave up 2 bases, with 20 bases separating them. The germline gives CDR1 SEHNR, CDR2 FQNEAQ (reference sequence). CDR3 protein: CASRHSNSERTYNEQFF. CDR3 DNA: TGTGCCAGCAGACATTCAAACTCGGAGAGGACCTACAATGAGCAGTTCTTC.

The V call is TRBV6-5, the J call TRBJ2-5; D may be TRBD1 (6 bases). The DNA matches TRBJ2-7 better at its end, which makes the J call doubtful. The V gene's germline CDR1 is MNHEY and CDR2 SVGAGI. This CDR3 comprises 14 residues. The CDR3 nucleotides read TGTGCCAGCAGTTACCGGGACAAAACCTACGAGCAGTACTTC. This encodes CASSYRDKTYEQYF.

The chain employs TRBV25-1 and TRBJ2-2, with D possibly TRBD1 on 5 matching bases. V lost 4 bases to trimming and J lost 4 bases, with 7 bases between them. The CDR3 totals 13 residues. Germline CDR1 reads MGHDK; CDR2 reads SYGVNS. The CDR3 sequence: CASSVQGTGELFF. CDR3 nucleotides: TGTGCCAGCAGTGTCCAGGGCACCGGGGAGCTGTTTTTT.

The chain employs TRBV27 and TRBJ2-7; 9 nucleotides align to TRBD1. Germline V gene sequence: CDR1 MNHEY, CDR2 SMNVEV (reference sequence). The CDR3 is 15 residues long. Trimming took 8 bases from V and 4 from J; bases not matched to a gene: 12. CDR3 region: CASATLGTGPYEQYF. CDR3 nucleotides: TGTGCCAGCGCAACCCTCGGGACAGGGCCATACGAGCAGTACTTC.

The chain recombines TRBV14 with TRBJ1-1; TRBD1 might be the D (5 bases). CDR1 is SGHDN, CDR2 FVKESK, per germline. The CDR3 runs to 15 residues. V lost 5 bases to trimming and J lost 0 bases, with 13 bases between them. This CDR3 is CASSSRRGLNTEAFF. The CDR3 nucleotides read TGTGCCAGCAGCTCCCGGAGGGGACTGAACACTGAAGCTTTCTTT.

The chain links TRBV5-1 to TRBJ2-7, with 10 nucleotides matching TRBD1. Per germline, CDR1 SGHRS and CDR2 YFSETQ. The junction had 4 bases not matched to a gene; V was cut back by 4 bases and J by 3 bases. The CDR3 sequence is 14 residues long. CDR3 in DNA: TGCGCCAGCAGCCGGGACAGGGGCGACTACGAGCAGTACTTC. Encoded protein: CASSRDRGDYEQYF.

The chain has TRBV7-9 and TRBJ1-3; weak D call: TRBD1 (5 bases). The CDR3 length is 14 residues. The V gene's germline CDR1 is SEHNR and CDR2 FQNEAQ (reference sequence). The V end was cut by 1 base, the J end by 7 bases, with 11 bases between. For the CDR3, the DNA is TGTGCCAGCAGCTTAGTTCTGGCAGGGAACACCATATATTTT. Protein product: CASSLVLAGNTIYF.

This chain uses TRBV6-5 with TRBJ2-3; D possibly corresponds to TRBD1 (5 bases). CDR3 size: 14 residues. In germline, CDR1 is MNHEY, CDR2 SVGAGI. V dropped 6 bases and J dropped 2 bases, with 12 bases sitting between them. CDR3 sequence reads: CASSPGSATDTQYF. In DNA form, the CDR3 reads TGTGCCAGCAGCCCAGGGTCTGCCACAGATACGCAGTATTTT.

The CDR3 coding sequence is TGTGCCAGCTCACCGAGGACAGAGAACACTGAAGCTTTCTTT. It yields the protein CASSPRTENTEAFF. The gene calls are TRBV18 and TRBJ1-1, with D perhaps matching TRBD1 (6 bases). Per germline, CDR1 KGHSH and CDR2 LQKENI. The germline V and J ends were trimmed by 3 bases and 1 base, with 9 bases remaining between them. The CDR3 covers 14 residues.

The V and J genes are TRBV2 and TRBJ1-1; maybe TRBD1 (6 bases). This CDR3 has 12 residues. V was clipped by 4 bases and J by 7 bases, with 10 bases between them. In germline, CDR1 is SNHLY, CDR2 FYNNEI. The chain's CDR3 is CASSGQAGEAFF. DNA for the CDR3: TGTGCCAGCAGTGGACAGGCGGGTGAAGCTTTCTTT.

About this clone itself: The same CDR3 is also encoded by other DNA sequences in this sample. This chain connects TRBV27 to TRBJ1-2, with a weak D call TRBD1 (6 bases). Germline-derived CDR1 and CDR2 are MNHEY and SMNVEV (reference sequence). With 5 bases removed from V and 4 bases from J, the gap between germline ends came to 20 bases. The CDR3 sequence is 16 residues long. In DNA, the CDR3 is TGTGCCAGCAGTCCCTCCTCGACAGGAAGAATCTATGGCTACACCTTC. As protein: CASSPSSTGRIYGYTF.

V gene TRBV5-1 combines with J gene TRBJ2-5; tentatively, D is TRBD2 (6 bases). V was clipped by 3 bases and J by 4 bases, with 16 bases between them. The CDR3 consists of 15 residues. CDR1 is SGHRS, CDR2 YFSETQ, per germline. In DNA form, the CDR3 reads TGCGCCAGCAGCTGGGCAGGCGGGGCGCTAGAGACCCAGTACTTC. Protein: CASSWAGGALETQYF.

V is TRBV7-8 and J is TRBJ1-4, with D maybe TRBD1 (6 bases). Germline V gene sequence: CDR1 SGHVS, CDR2 FQNEAQ. Trimming left V 4 bases short and J 8 bases short, with 8 bases between. The CDR3 is made up of 12 amino acids. The CDR3 loop is CASSWTAEKLFF. The CDR3, as DNA: TGTGCCAGCAGCTGGACAGCCGAAAAACTGTTTTTT.

The rearrangement links TRBV5-4 to TRBJ1-6; 7 nucleotides agree with TRBD1. Germline CDR1 SGHNT, CDR2 YYREEE (reference sequence). This CDR3 is built from 14 residues. Trimming at V came to 4 bases and at J to 7 bases, leaving 5 bases not matched to a gene. The CDR3 is CASSRDRVNSPLHF. Written as DNA, the CDR3 is TGTGCCAGCAGCCGAGACAGGGTCAATTCACCCCTCCACTTT.

This clone appeared a single time. The junction departs from germline at one end; a sequencing error may be responsible. V and J are TRBV7-7 and TRBJ2-5, with 12 bases fitting TRBD2. Germline V gene data show CDR1 as SSHAT and CDR2 as FNYEAQ (reference sequence). CDR3 length equals 16 residues. The CDR3, as DNA: TGTGCTAGCAGCCTGACTAGCGGGAGTGGGGGAGAGACCCAGTACTTC. It codes for CASSLTSGSGGETQYF.

The CDR3 DNA sequence: TGTGCCAGCAGCTTGTGGGACAGGGGATCACCCCTCCACTTT. Protein product: CASSLWDRGSPLHF. The chain employs TRBV5-6 and TRBJ1-6; TRBD1 agrees at 10 bases. The CDR3 runs to 14 residues. The germline V gene has CDR1 SGHDT and CDR2 YYEEEE. J gave up 10 bases and V 1 base, and 2 bases lay outside the gene matches.

The CDR3 DNA reads as TGTGCCAGCAGCGTAGAAAGCGGGAGGTTGGTAAATACGCAGTATTTT. This encodes CASSVESGRLVNTQYF. The chain uses TRBV9 and TRBJ2-3; 9 nucleotides match TRBD2. This CDR3 is built from 16 residues. Germline assignment: CDR1 SGDLS and CDR2 YYNGEE. V dropped 0 bases and J dropped 7; count of bases not matched to a gene: 9.

The CDR3 reads CASSLEAGPQFF. CDR3 nucleotide sequence: TGTGCCAGCAGCTTGGAAGCGGGACCCCAGTTCTTC. This chain links TRBV5-6 with TRBJ2-1, with 7 bases identical to TRBD2. Germline assignment: CDR1 SGHDT and CDR2 YYEEEE. With 0 bases clipped from V and 13 bases from J, the junction kept 4 bases outside the gene matches. This CDR3 comprises 12 residues. Using reference TRBV5-6 and TRBJ2-1 for the parts outside the CDR3, the full variable domain is DAGVTQSPTHLIKTRGQQVTLRCSPKSGHDTVSWYQQALGQGPQFIFQYYEEEERQRGNFPDRFSGHQFPNYSSELNVNALLLGDSALYLCASSLEAGPQFFGPGTRLTVL.

The chain has TRBV28 and TRBJ1-4; D is ambiguous. The CDR3 is made up of 14 amino acids. Trimming removed 3 bases at V and 10 bases at J, with 15 bases between. CDR1 and CDR2 from the germline V gene are MDHEN and SYDVKM. The CDR3 DNA sequence: TGTGCCAGCAGTTTGACGGAGCCCCGCGGAAAACTGTTTTTT. As protein: CASSLTEPRGKLFF.

This chain connects TRBV7-2 to TRBJ2-7; possible D gene TRBD2, 6 bases. The ends were cut back, 5 bases at V and 3 bases at J, with 17 bases in the middle. From germline, CDR1 is SGHTA and CDR2 FQGNSA. CDR3 length: 15 residues. CDR3 nucleotides: TGTGCCAGCAGCCATCGGGACTCTATTTTCTACGAGCAGTACTTC. It specifies CASSHRDSIFYEQYF. The variable domain in full, with the rest retrieved from reference TRBV7-2 and TRBJ2-7, is GAGVSQSPSNKVTEKGKDVELRCDPISGHTALYWYRQSLGQGLEFLIYFQGNSAPDKSGLPSDRFSAERTGGSVSTLTIQRTQQEDSAVYLCASSHRDSIFYEQYFGPGTRLTVT.

The rearrangement uses TRBV14 and TRBJ2-7; a weak D match, TRBD1 (6 bases). V was trimmed by 4 bases and J by 6 bases, leaving 31 bases between them. The V gene's germline CDR1 is SGHDN and CDR2 FVKESK. This CDR3 has 19 residues. The CDR3, as DNA: TGTGCCAGCAGCCCCTTCGCTGGGGGAACCGGGACAAGTCCCTCCGAGCAGTACGTC. Its protein product is CASSPFAGGTGTSPSEQYV.

The rearrangement uses TRBV6-1 and TRBJ2-5; 10 positions agree with TRBD2. Germline V lookup: CDR1 MNHNS, CDR2 SASEGT. The CDR3 has 15 residues. With 6 bases clipped from V and 2 bases from J, the junction kept 6 bases outside the gene matches. The CDR3 nucleotides are TGTGCCAGCAGGCCCCCACTAGCGGGGCAAGAGACCCAGTACTTC. This gives the protein CASRPPLAGQETQYF.

The chain carries TRBV19 and TRBJ2-3, with D perhaps matching TRBD2 (6 bases). The CDR3 is 14 amino acids. Germline assignment: CDR1 LNHDA and CDR2 SQIVND (reference sequence). The ends were cut back, 4 bases at V and 6 bases at J, with 14 bases in the middle. In DNA form, the CDR3 reads TGTGCCAGTAGTAACCCGGGAGTTCGCGATACGCAGTATTTT. Protein: CASSNPGVRDTQYF.

A note on this clone: This sample also contains other DNA sequences that code for the same CDR3. The genes are TRBV29-1 and TRBJ2-7; D gene unclear. CDR3 length equals 15 residues. V shed 4 bases and J shed 2 bases, with 18 bases lying between them. Germline V lookup: CDR1 SQVTM, CDR2 ANQGSEA. The CDR3 loop is CSVVLEEETAYEQYF. The CDR3 nucleotides read TGCAGCGTTGTTCTCGAGGAAGAGACGGCCTACGAGCAGTACTTC.